This T cell receptor beta chain was documented in a study of control samples from healthy donors and cancer patients. Sequencing used immunoSEQ multiplex PCR; TCRdb keeps in-frame clones, though not all of them. The sample lists some 130,000 clones, 92% occurring once. With 6 bases clipped from V and 12 bases from J, the junction kept 8 bases outside the gene matches. This CDR3 contains 13 residues. The germline V gene encodes CDR1 ENHRY and CDR2 SYGVKD. Material for sequencing was blood. This sequence was found in a man aged 18 to 29 in good health. The chain combines TRBV10-3 with TRBJ1-6; 7 bases are a match to TRBD1. The CDR3 sequence: CAISPNTGEPLHF. CDR3 nucleotides: TGTGCCATCAGCCCGAATACAGGGGAACCCCTCCACTTT.